This T cell receptor beta chain was captured in a study of cytomegalovirus exposure and HLA in healthy donors. Notes on this clone: The antigen remains undetermined.

The study, taken as a whole, reports: A later analysis found most CMV-associated TCR beta chains apparently HLA-restricted. Per published accounts, TCR beta sequences correctly predicted the HLA-A and HLA-B alleles of most subjects. Among TCR beta chains, those listed as cytomegalovirus-associated numbered over 150.

The PCR ran on 60 Vbeta and 13 Jbeta primers. Authors' analysis steps: Later reanalysis found 60 million to 90 million unique TCR beta chains, 10 million to 14 million of them shared. Using immunoSEQ multiplex PCR, the repertoire was profiled, and TCRdb retains in-frame clones only, with some absent. V and J calls and clone size are as listed in that table; D and trimming were resolved from the DNA. The sample lists approximately 180,000 clones; about 80% were seen once. With 6 bases removed from V and 5 bases from J, the gap between germline ends came to 18 bases. Germline CDR1 MNHEY, CDR2 SVGAGI. The CDR3 sequence is 15 residues long.

The J gene is TRBJ2-3, the V gene TRBV6-5; D perhaps matches TRBD2 (5 bases). Sequenced: PBMCs. The source of this sequence is a man aged 30-40 years in good health and CMV-seropositive. The CDR3 DNA sequence: TGTGCCAGCAGATCAACGAGTAGCGCCGGAGATACGCAGTATTTT. Translated: CASRSTSSAGDTQYF.